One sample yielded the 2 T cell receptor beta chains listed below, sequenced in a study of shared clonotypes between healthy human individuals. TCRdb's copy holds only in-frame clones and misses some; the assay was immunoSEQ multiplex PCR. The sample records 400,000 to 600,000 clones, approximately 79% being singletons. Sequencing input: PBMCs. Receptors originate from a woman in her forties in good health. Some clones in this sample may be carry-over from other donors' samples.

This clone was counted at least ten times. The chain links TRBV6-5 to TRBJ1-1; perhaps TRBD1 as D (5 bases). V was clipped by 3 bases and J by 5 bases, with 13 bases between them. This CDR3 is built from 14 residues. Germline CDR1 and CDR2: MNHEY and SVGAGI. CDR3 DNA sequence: TGTGCCAGCAGTTATGGGGGGGTAGATACTGAAGCTTTCTTT. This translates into CASSYGGVDTEAFF.

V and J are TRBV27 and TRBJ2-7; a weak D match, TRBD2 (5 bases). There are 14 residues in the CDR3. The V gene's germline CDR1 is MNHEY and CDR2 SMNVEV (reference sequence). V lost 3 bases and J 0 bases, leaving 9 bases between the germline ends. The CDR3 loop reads CASSFGIHSYEQYF. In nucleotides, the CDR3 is TGTGCCAGCAGTTTCGGGATTCACTCCTACGAGCAGTACTTC.